The 20 T cell receptor beta chains below come from one sample, sequenced in a study of CD8 T cells in ankylosing spondylitis. TCRdb reprocessed the 5' RACE reads with MiXCR, giving one entry per CDR3 protein. The sample has 200,000 to 300,000 distinct CDR3 sequences; 10% to 13% are singletons. The source material was blood, either unsorted or a sorted T cell fraction (not recorded which). Receptor source: a male donor with ankylosing spondylitis or in good health (not recorded which).

Notes on this clonotype: A read error may explain this, as a much larger clone is one base away. The chain is built from TRBV6-2 or TRBV6-3 and TRBJ2-3; D unclear. Germline V gene data show CDR1 as MNHEY and CDR2 as SVGEGT. The CDR3 runs 12 residues. The CDR3 region is CASSYQADAQYF. As DNA, the CDR3 is TGTGCCAGCAGTTATCAAGCAGATGCGCAGTATTTT.

The table lists this clonotype with many counts. This sequence joins TRBV20-1 and TRBJ2-5; 8 bases map to TRBD1. Germline CDR1 is DFQATT and CDR2 is SNEGSKA (reference sequence). The CDR3 covers 13 residues. V was clipped by 6 bases and J by 5 bases; unmatched bases: 8. The CDR3 region is CSAQRTGRETQYF. The CDR3 DNA is TGCAGTGCCCAGAGGACAGGGCGGGAGACCCAGTACTTC.

This clonotype was recorded at least ten times. The V call is TRBV5-6, the J call TRBJ2-1, with a tentative D call TRBD1 (6 bases). CDR1 is SGHDT and CDR2 is YYEEEE in the germline V gene. V dropped 2 bases and J dropped 3 bases, with 15 bases sitting between them. This CDR3 region has 16 residues. The CDR3 DNA reads as TGTGCCAGCAGCTTTTTTTTTTCGGGACACTACAATGAGCAGTTCTTC. Translation: CASSFFFSGHYNEQFF.

V and J are TRBV19 and TRBJ1-4; TRBD1 matches at 10 bases. V lost 6 bases, J lost 8 bases, and 6 bases stayed unmatched. CDR3 length: 14 amino acids. Germline V gene sequence: CDR1 LNHDA, CDR2 SQIVND (reference sequence). DNA for the CDR3: TGTGCCAGTAGCTTGGACAGGGGGACCGAAAAACTGTTTTTT. Translated, it gives CASSLDRGTEKLFF.

This clonotype showed up many times. The rearrangement joins TRBV25-1 to TRBJ1-1, with a possible D match to TRBD1 (5 bases). V lost 3 bases and J 8 bases, leaving 13 bases between the germline ends. The CDR3 is 13 amino acids. Germline CDR1 and CDR2: MGHDK and SYGVNS. CDR3 loop: CASSEAGLEEAFF. CDR3 DNA sequence: TGTGCCAGCAGTGAGGCGGGACTGGAGGAAGCTTTCTTT.

The chain links TRBV11-3 to TRBJ2-5; 9 bases line up with TRBD1. This CDR3 has 18 amino acids. Germline V gene lookup returns CDR1 SGHNT and CDR2 YENEEA. Unmatched junction bases numbered 20, after V lost 5 bases and J lost 7 bases. The CDR3, as DNA: TGTGCCAGCAGCCCCGGACAGGGGCGCCCTCGTAGGACGGGGACCCAGTACTTC. Its protein product is CASSPGQGRPRRTGTQYF.

This clonotype has a count of ten or more. V and J are TRBV29-1 and TRBJ1-1, with D unclear. The CDR3 has 12 amino acids. Trimming took off 6 bases at V and 1 base at J, with 9 bases between the two ends. The germline CDR1 and CDR2 sequences are SQVTM and ANQGSEA. CDR3 bases: TGCAGCGTCGTTCACAGGAACACTGAAGCTTTCTTT. It translates to CSVVHRNTEAFF.

This clonotype occurred a few times. The CDR3 reads CASSIRQGNTGELFF. The CDR3 DNA follows: TGTGCCAGCAGTATCCGACAGGGCAACACCGGGGAGCTGTTTTTT. The chain combines TRBV6-6 with TRBJ2-2, with 7 nucleotides matching TRBD1. The CDR3 contains 15 residues. V shed 5 bases and J 2 bases; nucleotides not matched to a gene: 5. CDR1 MNHNY and CDR2 SVGAGI come from the germline V gene (reference sequence).

This chain uses TRBV7-2 with TRBJ2-5, with TRBD2 as a possible D gene (5 bases). This CDR3 comprises 14 residues. Germline V gene data show CDR1 as SGHTA and CDR2 as FQGNSA. V lost 6 bases to trimming and J lost 5 bases, with 16 bases between them. Written as DNA, the CDR3 is TGTGCCAGCAGAACGCCGGGAACCACGGAGACCCAGTACTTC. Its protein is CASRTPGTTETQYF.

This clonotype appeared many times. V usage is TRBV30 and J usage is TRBJ2-7; unclear D gene. The length of the CDR3 is 14 residues. Germline V gene sequence: CDR1 GTSNPN, CDR2 SVGIG (reference sequence). Trimming took off 0 bases at V and 2 bases at J, with 11 bases between the two ends. The CDR3 sequence: CAWSVLLGPYEQYF. The CDR3 DNA reads as TGTGCCTGGAGTGTACTCCTAGGCCCCTACGAGCAGTACTTC.

This clonotype was detected many times. J is TRBJ2-5 and V is TRBV12-3 or TRBV12-4; possible D gene TRBD2, 6 bases. V lost 5 bases and J lost 3, with 13 bases in between. CDR3 length: 14 residues. In DNA form, the CDR3 reads TGTGCCAGCAGTCCAACGGGACTTGAAGAGACCCAGTACTTC. Translated: CASSPTGLEETQYF.

The rearrangement links TRBV29-1 to TRBJ2-3, with 10 bases that match TRBD1. The V segment lost 7 bases and the J segment 2 bases; nucleotides outside the gene matches: 6. The germline CDR1 and CDR2 sequences are SQVTM and ANQGSEA. The CDR3 contains 14 residues. The CDR3 sequence: CSADRGLNTDTQYF. The CDR3 bases are TGCAGCGCCGACAGGGGGCTAAACACAGATACGCAGTATTTT.

This clonotype was recorded many times. This chain connects TRBV27 to TRBJ2-5; a weak D match, TRBD2 (7 bases). The V and J ends lost 8 bases and 1 base respectively, with 8 bases between them. The CDR3 is 12 amino acids. CDR1 is MNHEY and CDR2 is SMNVEV in the germline V gene (reference sequence). CDR3 bases: TGTGCCAGCGGGGGGGCCCAAGAGACCCAGTACTTC. Residues: CASGGAQETQYF.

The V gene is TRBV20-1, the J gene TRBJ1-1; D is unresolved. The V end lost 7 bases, the J end lost 5 bases, and 17 bases lay between the germline ends. The CDR3 runs 13 residues. Germline CDR1 reads DFQATT; CDR2 reads SNEGSKA (reference sequence). The CDR3 here is CSGIRDPGTEAFF. Here the CDR3 DNA reads TGCAGTGGGATCAGAGATCCCGGGACTGAAGCTTTCTTT.

This clonotype was seen at least ten times. V and J are TRBV20-1 and TRBJ1-2, with a possible D match to TRBD1 (5 bases). Trimming removed 3 bases at V and 6 bases at J, with 17 bases between. The CDR3 is 14 residues long. The germline CDR1 and CDR2 sequences are DFQATT and SNEGSKA (reference sequence). This CDR3 reads CSASTPGLEDGYTF. In DNA, the CDR3 is TGCAGTGCTAGTACCCCAGGGTTGGAGGATGGCTACACCTTC.

This clonotype was seen many times. The chain carries TRBV12-3 or TRBV12-4 and TRBJ1-4, with TRBD1 matching 7 bases. J was trimmed by 8 bases and V by 6 bases; bases with no gene match: 12. The CDR3 totals 15 residues. The CDR3 sequence: CASSYEGAGGEKLFF. The CDR3 region has the DNA TGTGCCAGCAGCTACGAGGGGGCTGGGGGAGAAAAACTGTTTTTT.

This clonotype was counted ten times or more. The chain recombines TRBV2 with TRBJ2-5; D might be TRBD1 (5 bases). CDR1 and CDR2 (germline): SNHLY, FYNNEI. V was cut by 6 bases and J by 5 bases, with 16 bases left in between. This CDR3 region has 14 residues. The CDR3 sequence is CASRFVGAGETQYF. The CDR3 DNA is TGTGCCAGCAGATTCGTAGGGGCCGGGGAGACCCAGTACTTC.

Ten or more counts support this clonotype. The chain has TRBV25-1 and TRBJ1-5, with TRBD1 identical over 7 bases. The CDR3 extends over 13 amino acids. The J segment lost 9 bases and the V segment lost 4 bases, leaving 6 bases of the junction unmatched. Per germline, CDR1 MGHDK and CDR2 SYGVNS. The CDR3 DNA follows: TGTGCCAGCAGTGCCCTGTCAGGGGGGCCCCAGCATTTT. It is translated as CASSALSGGPQHF.

This clonotype was recorded at least ten times. V usage is TRBV7-2 and J usage is TRBJ2-7; D perhaps matches TRBD1 (6 bases). With 4 bases removed from V and 2 bases from J, the gap between germline ends came to 12 bases. The CDR3 loop spans 14 amino acids. CDR1 and CDR2 from the germline V gene are SGHTA and FQGNSA. In nucleotides, the CDR3 is TGTGCCAGCAGCTCCAGGGGTAGCACCTACGAGCAGTACTTC. The encoded protein is CASSSRGSTYEQYF.

This clonotype was detected many times. The rearrangement joins TRBV25-1 to TRBJ2-1, with 7 bases identical to TRBD2. Germline loops: CDR1 MGHDK, CDR2 SYGVNS. The trim removed 3 bases at V and 4 bases at J, leaving 9 bases unmatched. CDR3 size: 16 residues. CDR3 loop: CASSDDLAVRYNEQFF. The DNA for the CDR3 is TGTGCCAGCAGTGATGACCTAGCGGTACGATACAATGAGCAGTTCTTC. Supplemented by reference TRBV25-1 and TRBJ2-1, the full variable domain reads EADIYQTPRYLVIGTGKKITLECSQTMGHDKMYWYQQDPGMELHLIHYSYGVNSTEKGDLSSESTVSRIRTEHFPLTLESARPSHTSQYLCASSDDLAVRYNEQFFGPGTRLTVL.